In this sample, the clone carrying this TCR beta chain turned up once. The entry originates in a study of blood T cell repertoires in COVID-19. As for the study in general: The origin of the acute and convalescent COVID-19 samples was the United States, Italy and Spain. Sources were T cells, B-cell-depleted T cells, or PBMCs; the material itself was cDNA or gDNA.

Authors' processing steps: Researchers report that nucleated cell counts were estimated from reference gene primer amplification. Profiling relied on immunoSEQ multiplex PCR, and the TCRdb table lists in-frame clones only, not all of them. From that table come the V and J calls and clone size; the DNA was used to work out D and trimming. The sample shows approximately 310,000 clones, 75% to 90% of them seen only once. What the recovered Cohort 3 donors had was two negative PCRs, clearance, or symptom resolution. The specimen sequenced was PBMCs or T cells enriched from blood (not recorded which). The receptor was isolated from a man in his thirties or forties who had recovered from COVID-19.

Written as DNA, the CDR3 is TGTGCCAGCAGTGAGGGGACAGGGGTCTACGAGCAGTACTTC. As protein: CASSEGTGVYEQYF. J is TRBJ2-7 and V is TRBV25-1; 10 bases line up with TRBD1. V lost 3 bases, J lost 3 bases, and 2 bases stayed unmatched. The CDR3 sequence is 14 residues long. Germline CDR1 is MGHDK and CDR2 is SYGVNS.